These 21 T cell receptor beta chains were all obtained from the same sample, sequenced in a study of early T cells in non-severe SARS-CoV-2 infection. TCRdb passed the 5' RACE reads through MiXCR, listing each CDR3 protein once. This table holds around 80,000 distinct CDR3 sequences, approximately 14% found once. The specimen sequenced was whole blood. The receptor set was obtained from an adult who was a healthcare worker with PCR-confirmed SARS-CoV-2 infection or an uninfected control (not recorded which).

This clonotype was counted between two and nine times. This rearrangement joins TRBV29-1 to TRBJ1-2; a possible D gene is TRBD1 (5 bases). The CDR3 contains 14 residues. Trimming cost V 3 bases and J 4 bases, with 15 bases left between them. Germline V gene sequence: CDR1 SQVTM, CDR2 ANQGSEA. The CDR3 protein is CSVDPEGQIYGYTF. As DNA, the CDR3 is TGCAGCGTTGACCCTGAGGGGCAGATCTATGGCTACACCTTC.

The V and J genes are TRBV7-9 and TRBJ1-4; D gene ambiguous. The V and J ends lost 5 bases and 0 bases respectively, with 13 bases between them. Germline V gene sequence: CDR1 SEHNR, CDR2 FQNEAQ (reference sequence). The CDR3 covers 16 residues. The CDR3 DNA reads as TGTGCCAGCAGCCGCGACCCACAAGCAACTAATGAAAAACTGTTTTTT. This sequence encodes CASSRDPQATNEKLFF.

A few counts support this clonotype. This chain uses TRBV6-5 with TRBJ1-2; 11 bases fit TRBD1. CDR3 length: 16 residues. V trimming: 6 bases; J trimming: 4 bases; junction bases outside the gene matches: 10. In germline, CDR1 is MNHEY, CDR2 SVGAGI. CDR3 bases: TGTGCCAGCAGAGTTGCTCGAGGGACAGGGGGCTATGGCTACACCTTC. Translation gives CASRVARGTGGYGYTF.

This clonotype has a count of ten or more. The chain carries TRBV12-3 or TRBV12-4 and TRBJ1-1; D is unresolved. Trimming left V 1 base short and J 1 base short, with 4 bases between. There are 13 residues in the CDR3. CDR3 bases: TGTGCCAGCAGTTTAGTGACGAACACTGAAGCTTTCTTT. Amino acids: CASSLVTNTEAFF.

V gene TRBV29-1 combines with J gene TRBJ1-2, with TRBD1 matching 8 bases. This CDR3 has 14 amino acids. CDR1 SQVTM and CDR2 ANQGSEA come from the germline V gene. V shed 5 bases, J shed 2 bases, and the junction held 7 bases outside the gene matches. CDR3 nucleotide sequence: TGCAGCGTTTCGAGGACAGGGCCGAACTATGGCTACACCTTC. Translation: CSVSRTGPNYGYTF.

This clonotype was seen repeatedly, ten times or more. CDR3 sequence reads: CASSGVGGMNTEAFF. The DNA for the CDR3 is TGTGCCAGCAGCGGGGTAGGCGGGATGAACACTGAAGCTTTCTTT. This sequence joins TRBV5-6 and TRBJ1-1, with D unresolved. The length of the CDR3 is 15 residues. Germline V gives CDR1 SGHDT, CDR2 YYEEEE. Trimming removed 4 bases at V and 0 bases at J, with 13 bases between.

This clonotype was found many times. The rearrangement uses TRBV19 and TRBJ1-5; 9 positions agree with TRBD1. CDR1 and CDR2 from the germline V gene are LNHDA and SQIVND (reference sequence). With 5 bases clipped from V and 2 bases from J, the junction kept 7 bases outside the gene matches. The CDR3 extends over 16 amino acids. CDR3 protein: CASSPLTGGRNQPQHF. DNA of the CDR3: TGTGCCAGTAGTCCCCTAACAGGGGGCCGCAATCAGCCCCAGCATTTT.

This clonotype has just a few counts. This rearrangement joins TRBV5-1 to TRBJ1-2, with 7 bases identical to TRBD1. V lost 6 bases, J lost 6 bases, and 11 bases stayed unmatched. Germline CDR1 reads SGHRS; CDR2 reads YFSETQ. The CDR3 has 14 amino acids. CDR3 in DNA: TGCGCCAGCACGACTTCGACAGGGTCCCATGGCTACACCTTC. Translated: CASTTSTGSHGYTF. The variable domain in full, with the rest retrieved from reference TRBV5-1 and TRBJ1-2, is KAGVTQTPRYLIKTRGQQVTLSCSPISGHRSVSWYQQTPGQGLQFLFEYFSETQRNKGNFPGRFSGRQFSNSRSEMNVSTLELGDSALYLCASTTSTGSHGYTFGSGTRLTVV.

The chain employs TRBV20-1 and TRBJ1-1, with unresolved D. This CDR3 is 12 amino acids long. Deletions cut 5 bases from V and 0 bases from J, with 7 bases between. Germline lookup yields CDR1 DFQATT and CDR2 SNEGSKA (reference sequence). This chain's CDR3 is CSALRVNTEAFF. The CDR3 bases are TGCAGTGCTCTCCGCGTGAACACTGAAGCTTTCTTT.

This clonotype showed up many times. V usage is TRBV7-2 and J usage is TRBJ1-6, with TRBD1 matching 7 bases. This CDR3 spans 15 amino acids. V dropped 3 bases and J dropped 8; count of bases not matched to a gene: 7. Germline assignment: CDR1 SGHTA and CDR2 FQGNSA. The CDR3 is CASSLSDRFYSPLHF. The DNA for the CDR3 is TGTGCCAGCAGCTTGTCGGACAGGTTCTATTCACCCCTCCACTTT.

The DNA of the CDR3 is TGTGCCAGCAGTTTACTGGTCAGGGGGCGGATTCCCGTCAATGAGCAGTTCTTC. Amino acids: CASSLLVRGRIPVNEQFF. This chain connects TRBV6-5 to TRBJ2-1, with TRBD1 matching over 8 bases. Germline V gene lookup returns CDR1 MNHEY and CDR2 SVGAGI. The CDR3 sequence is 18 residues long. With 4 bases clipped from V and 6 bases from J, the junction kept 17 bases outside the gene matches.

This chain links TRBV29-1 with TRBJ2-7; no clear D. The V end was cut by 0 bases, the J end by 5 bases, with 5 bases between. The germline gives CDR1 SQVTM, CDR2 ANQGSEA. The CDR3 runs to 11 residues. Here the CDR3 reads CSVEDANEQYF. The CDR3 coding sequence is TGCAGCGTTGAAGATGCCAACGAGCAGTACTTC.

For this clonotype: One end of the junction is discordant with germline, which a read error may explain. V is TRBV10-3 and J is TRBJ2-3; 8 positions match TRBD1. This CDR3 has 13 residues. The germline V gene encodes CDR1 ENHRY and CDR2 SYGVKD. CDR3 nucleotides: TGTGCCATCGGACAGGGAATGACAGATACGCAGAATTTT. Protein product: CAIGQGMTDTQNF.

This clonotype showed up just a few times. This chain uses TRBV12-3 or TRBV12-4 with TRBJ2-5, with TRBD2 matching 9 bases. J gave up 4 bases and V 6 bases, and 3 bases lay outside the gene matches. This CDR3 region has 13 residues. The chain's CDR3 is CASRTSGTETQYF. Here the CDR3 DNA reads TGTGCCAGCAGGACTAGCGGAACAGAGACCCAGTACTTC.

This clonotype was recorded a few times. This chain joins TRBV20-1 and TRBJ2-3, with TRBD2 matching 8 bases. V trimming: 2 bases; J trimming: 0 bases; junction bases outside the gene matches: 4. The length of the CDR3 is 15 residues. CDR1 and CDR2 from the germline V gene are DFQATT and SNEGSKA (reference sequence). DNA of the CDR3: TGCAGTGCTAGAAGCGGGGGCCCTAGCACAGATACGCAGTATTTT. Protein product: CSARSGGPSTDTQYF.

The count of this clonotype is one. Since a much larger clone is just one base distant, this may be a read error. The J gene is TRBJ2-1, the V gene TRBV10-3; possible D gene TRBD2, 7 bases. CDR3 length: 12 residues. Germline lookup yields CDR1 ENHRY and CDR2 SYGVKD. Trimming shortened V by 6 bases and J by 10 bases, and 13 bases separated the two germline ends. CDR3 nucleotides: TGTGCCATCAGACAACAGGGAGGGGAGCAGTTCTTC. Residues: CAIRQQGGEQFF.

This clonotype was counted only a few times. This chain connects TRBV2 to TRBJ1-1, with a possible D match to TRBD1 (6 bases). Per the germline V gene, CDR1 is SNHLY and CDR2 is FYNNEI. The CDR3 runs to 11 residues. V gave up 6 bases and J gave up 9 bases, with 11 bases separating them. The DNA for the CDR3 is TGTGCCAGCAGGGGCAGGGGCAAAGCTTTCTTT. It codes for CASRGRGKAFF.

In its sample, this clonotype was seen a few times. The chain couples TRBV7-9 to TRBJ2-5; D possibly corresponds to TRBD1 (6 bases). Trimming pared 4 bases from V and 5 bases from J, leaving 14 bases between. Germline-derived CDR1 and CDR2 are SEHNR and FQNEAQ (reference sequence). CDR3 size: 14 residues. The CDR3 coding sequence is TGTGCCAGCAGCTCTTTACAGGGCATCGAGACCCAGTACTTC. Amino acids: CASSSLQGIETQYF.

This clonotype was found many times. This chain joins TRBV27 and TRBJ2-7; perhaps TRBD2 as D (5 bases). V was clipped by 6 bases and J by 4 bases, with 13 bases between them. CDR1 is MNHEY, CDR2 SMNVEV, per germline (reference sequence). There are 13 residues in the CDR3. In DNA form, the CDR3 reads TGTGCCAGCAGCCCTGAGGGCCCTTACGAGCAGTACTTC. This gives the protein CASSPEGPYEQYF.

This clonotype was picked up a small number of times. The CDR3 protein is CASSHRKISTDTQYF. The DNA for the CDR3 is TGTGCCAGCAGCCACCGAAAGATTAGCACAGATACGCAGTATTTT. The chain is built from TRBV14 and TRBJ2-3; D call uncertain. The CDR3 contains 15 residues. Germline V CDR1 and CDR2: SGHDN, FVKESK. V lost 3 bases, J lost 0 bases, and 10 bases lay in between.

This clonotype was detected a few times. V and J are TRBV20-1 and TRBJ2-1, with 14 bases aligning to TRBD2. Germline trimming cut 6 bases from V and 7 bases from J; bases unmatched to any gene: 8. Germline lookup yields CDR1 DFQATT and CDR2 SNEGSKA (reference sequence). The CDR3 runs 15 residues. The CDR3 here is CSAQGLAGGWNEQFF. Written as DNA, the CDR3 is TGCAGTGCGCAAGGACTAGCGGGGGGCTGGAATGAGCAGTTCTTC.